This TCR beta chain was found in a study of T cell repertoires in cytomegalovirus infection. Study conclusions and caveats: Summed public TCR beta family frequency identified CMV carriers bearing the relevant HLA.

Trimming stripped 7 bases from V and 8 bases from J, with 6 bases between. This CDR3 has 10 amino acids. CDR1 is MDHEN and CDR2 is SYDVKM in the germline V gene. TCRdb independently ran MiXCR on the reads; one entry per CDR3 protein. This sample has hundreds of thousands of distinct CDR3 sequences; 6% to 8% occur once, and the top ten carry about 6.3%. Concerning this clonotype: Its antigen is still unknown.

This chain links TRBV28 with TRBJ1-3; no definite D call. Sequences were obtained from PBMCs. The TCR sequence derives from a human donor in good health (CMV status not recorded). Some clones in this sample may be carry-over from other donors' samples. The CDR3 DNA reads as TGTGCCAGCAAGCGGGACACCATATATTTT. This sequence encodes CASKRDTIYF.